This TCR beta chain emerged from a study of regulatory T cells in long-lasting Graves disease. In the study overall: A definition of persistent Graves' disease required over 5 years of antithyroid drugs plus positive TSH receptor antibodies. Points from the study as a whole: Small numbers of samples may have cut accuracy. Study of thyroid tissue was not done, with only peripheral blood studied. More public clonotypes were shared by persistent patients (around 2,800) than by new patients (roughly 930).

Time point given: persistent/refractory GD, antithyroid drugs over 5 years with positive TRAb. The TCR library was made from RNA extracted from PBMCs. Construction of TCR beta libraries relied on iRepertoire HTBI primers and on Arm-PCR targeting CDR3 regions. A single record per CDR3 protein comes from TCRdb applying MiXCR to the multiplex PCR reads. Among around 450,000 distinct CDR3 sequences listed, around a fifth were seen once. In regard to this clonotype: The antigen is not known.

CDR1 SGHRS and CDR2 YFSETQ come from the germline V gene. The CDR3 totals 14 residues. Trimming took 3 bases from V and 6 from J; bases not matched to a gene: 6. The source material was peripheral blood mononuclear cells (PBMCs), sampled when the disease was refractory, from a patient treated with antithyroid drugs. This clonotype was sampled from a female donor with Graves disease. J is TRBJ2-1 and V is TRBV5-1, with 7 nucleotides matching TRBD1. The CDR3 protein is CASSSGQFLNEQFF. The CDR3 coding sequence is TGCGCCAGCAGCTCGGGACAGTTCCTCAATGAGCAGTTCTTC.